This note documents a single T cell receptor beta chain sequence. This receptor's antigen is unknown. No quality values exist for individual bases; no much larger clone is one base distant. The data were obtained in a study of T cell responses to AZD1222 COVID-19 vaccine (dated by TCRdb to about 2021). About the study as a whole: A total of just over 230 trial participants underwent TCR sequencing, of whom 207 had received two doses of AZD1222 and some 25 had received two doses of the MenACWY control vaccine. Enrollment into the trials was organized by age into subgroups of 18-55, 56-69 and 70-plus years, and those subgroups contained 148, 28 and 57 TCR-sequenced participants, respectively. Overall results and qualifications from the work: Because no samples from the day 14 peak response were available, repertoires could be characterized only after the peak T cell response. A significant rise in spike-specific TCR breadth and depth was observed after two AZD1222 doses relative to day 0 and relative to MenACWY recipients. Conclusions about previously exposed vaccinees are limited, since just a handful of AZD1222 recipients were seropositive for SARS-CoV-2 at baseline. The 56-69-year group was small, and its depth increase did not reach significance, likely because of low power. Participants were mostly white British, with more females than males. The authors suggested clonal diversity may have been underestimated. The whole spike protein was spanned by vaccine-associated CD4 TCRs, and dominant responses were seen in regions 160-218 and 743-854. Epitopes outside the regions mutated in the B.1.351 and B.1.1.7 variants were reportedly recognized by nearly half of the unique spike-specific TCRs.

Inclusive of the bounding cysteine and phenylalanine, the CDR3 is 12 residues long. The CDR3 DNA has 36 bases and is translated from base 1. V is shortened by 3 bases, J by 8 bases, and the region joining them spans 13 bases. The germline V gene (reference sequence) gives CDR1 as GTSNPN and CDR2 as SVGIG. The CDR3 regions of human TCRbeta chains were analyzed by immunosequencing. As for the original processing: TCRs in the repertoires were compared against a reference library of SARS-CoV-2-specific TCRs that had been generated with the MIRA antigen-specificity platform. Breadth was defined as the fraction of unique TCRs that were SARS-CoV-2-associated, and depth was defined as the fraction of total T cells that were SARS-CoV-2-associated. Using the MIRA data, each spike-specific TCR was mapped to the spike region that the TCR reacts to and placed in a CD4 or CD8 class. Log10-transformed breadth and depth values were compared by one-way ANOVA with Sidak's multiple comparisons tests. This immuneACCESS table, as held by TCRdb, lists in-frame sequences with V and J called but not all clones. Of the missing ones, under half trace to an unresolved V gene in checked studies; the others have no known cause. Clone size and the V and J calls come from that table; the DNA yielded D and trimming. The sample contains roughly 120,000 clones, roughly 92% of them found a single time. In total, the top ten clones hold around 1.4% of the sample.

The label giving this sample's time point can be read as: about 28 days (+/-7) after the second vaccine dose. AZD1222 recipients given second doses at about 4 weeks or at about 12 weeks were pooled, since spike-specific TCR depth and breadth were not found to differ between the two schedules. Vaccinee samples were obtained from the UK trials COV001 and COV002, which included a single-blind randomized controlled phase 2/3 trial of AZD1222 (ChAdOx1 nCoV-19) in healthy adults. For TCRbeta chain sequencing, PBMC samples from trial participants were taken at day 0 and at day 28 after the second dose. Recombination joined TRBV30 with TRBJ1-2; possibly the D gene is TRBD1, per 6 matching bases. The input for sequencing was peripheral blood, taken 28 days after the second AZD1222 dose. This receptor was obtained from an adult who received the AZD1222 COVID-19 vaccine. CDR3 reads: CAWRPNREGYTF. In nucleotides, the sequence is TGTGCCTGGAGACCAAACAGGGAAGGCTACACCTTC.